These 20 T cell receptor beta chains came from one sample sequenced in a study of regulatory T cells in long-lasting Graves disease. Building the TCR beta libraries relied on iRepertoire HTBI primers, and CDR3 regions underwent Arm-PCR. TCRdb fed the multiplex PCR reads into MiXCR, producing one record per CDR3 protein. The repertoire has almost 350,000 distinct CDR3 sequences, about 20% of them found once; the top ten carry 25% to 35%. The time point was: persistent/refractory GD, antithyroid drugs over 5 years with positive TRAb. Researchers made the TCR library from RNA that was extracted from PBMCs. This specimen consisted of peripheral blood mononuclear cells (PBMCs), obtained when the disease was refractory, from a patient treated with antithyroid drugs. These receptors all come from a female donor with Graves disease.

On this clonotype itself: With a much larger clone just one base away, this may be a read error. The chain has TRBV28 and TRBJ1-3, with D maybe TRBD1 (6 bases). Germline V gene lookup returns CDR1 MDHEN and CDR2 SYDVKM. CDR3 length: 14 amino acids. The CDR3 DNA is TGTGCCAGCAGTTCCGGGACAACCGGAAACACCTTATATTTT. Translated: CASSSGTTGNTLYF. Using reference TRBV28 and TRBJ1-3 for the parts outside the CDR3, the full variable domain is DVKVTQSSRYLVKRTGEKVFLECVQDMDHENMFWYRQDPGLGLRLIYFSYDVKMKEKGDIPEGYSVSREKKERFSLILESASTNQTSMYLCASSSGTTGNTLYFGEGSWLTVV.

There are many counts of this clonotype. CDR3 loop: CASSHGNRNTEAFF. CDR3 DNA sequence: TGTGCCAGCAGCCACGGTAACAGGAACACTGAAGCTTTCTTT. The chain links TRBV3-1 to TRBJ1-1; D is unresolved. Germline lookup yields CDR1 LGHDT and CDR2 YNNKEL (reference sequence). V lost 3 bases to trimming and J lost 1 base, with 9 bases between them. The CDR3 is 14 amino acids.

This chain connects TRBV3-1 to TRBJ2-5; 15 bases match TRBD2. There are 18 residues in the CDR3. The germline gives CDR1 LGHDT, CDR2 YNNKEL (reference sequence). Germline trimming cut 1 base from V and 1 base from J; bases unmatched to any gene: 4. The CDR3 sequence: CASSQGGTSGGPQETQYF. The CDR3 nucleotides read TGTGCCAGCAGCCAAGGGGGGACTAGCGGGGGGCCCCAAGAGACCCAGTACTTC.

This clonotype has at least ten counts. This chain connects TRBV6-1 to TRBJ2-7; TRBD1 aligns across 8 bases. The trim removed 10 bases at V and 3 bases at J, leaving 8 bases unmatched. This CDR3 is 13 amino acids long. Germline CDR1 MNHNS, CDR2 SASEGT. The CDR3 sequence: CATIGQGDYEQYF. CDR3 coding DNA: TGTGCCACCATCGGACAGGGAGACTACGAGCAGTACTTC.

Here the CDR3 reads CASNIDRTTGELFF. DNA of the CDR3: TGTGCCAGCAACATCGACAGGACCACCGGGGAGCTGTTTTTT. The rearrangement uses TRBV12-3 or TRBV12-4 and TRBJ2-2, with D possibly matching TRBD1 (6 bases). V shed 7 bases and J shed 4 bases, with 13 bases lying between them. CDR3 size: 14 residues.

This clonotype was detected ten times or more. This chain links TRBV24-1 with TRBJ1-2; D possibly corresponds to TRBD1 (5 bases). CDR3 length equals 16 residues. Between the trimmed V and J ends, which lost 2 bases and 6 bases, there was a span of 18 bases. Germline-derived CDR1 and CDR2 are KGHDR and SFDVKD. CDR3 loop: CATSDSPPRDAHGYTF. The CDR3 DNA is TGTGCCACCAGTGATTCCCCTCCCCGGGACGCCCATGGCTACACCTTC.

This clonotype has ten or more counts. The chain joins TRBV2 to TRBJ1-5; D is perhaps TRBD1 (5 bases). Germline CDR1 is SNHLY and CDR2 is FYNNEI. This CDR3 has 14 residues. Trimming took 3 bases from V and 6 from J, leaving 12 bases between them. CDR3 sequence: CASSEGVGAQPQHF. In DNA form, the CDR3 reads TGTGCCAGCAGTGAGGGGGTTGGGGCTCAGCCCCAGCATTTT.

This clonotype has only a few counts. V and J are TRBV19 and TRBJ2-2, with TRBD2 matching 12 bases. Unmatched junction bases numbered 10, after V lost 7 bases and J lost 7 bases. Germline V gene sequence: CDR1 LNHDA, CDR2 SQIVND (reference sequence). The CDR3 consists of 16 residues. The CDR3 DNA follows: TGTGCCAGTACCGCTGGACTAGCGGGAAGGAACGGGGAGCTGTTTTTT. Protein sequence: CASTAGLAGRNGELFF.

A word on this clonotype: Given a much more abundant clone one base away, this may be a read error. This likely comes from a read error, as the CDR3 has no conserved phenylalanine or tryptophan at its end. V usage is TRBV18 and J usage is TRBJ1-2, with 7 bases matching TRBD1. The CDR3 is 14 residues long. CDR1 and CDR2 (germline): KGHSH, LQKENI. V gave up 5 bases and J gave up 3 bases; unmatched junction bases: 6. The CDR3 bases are TGTGCCAGCTCAGTGCGGGACAGTTACTATGGCTACACCCTC. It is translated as CASSVRDSYYGYTL.

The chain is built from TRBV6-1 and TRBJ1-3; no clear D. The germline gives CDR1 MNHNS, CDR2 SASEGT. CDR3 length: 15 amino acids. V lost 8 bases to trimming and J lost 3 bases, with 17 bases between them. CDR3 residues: CASARGVVLGNTIYF. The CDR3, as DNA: TGTGCCAGCGCCCGTGGGGTGGTACTTGGAAACACCATATATTTT.

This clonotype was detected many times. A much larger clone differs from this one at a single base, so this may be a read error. CDR3 in amino acids: CASSLIGETQYF. The DNA for the CDR3 is TGTGCCAGCAGCTTAATCGGGGAGACCCAGTACTTC. V is TRBV13 and J is TRBJ2-5; D is unclear. This CDR3 is 12 amino acids long. Germline V gene lookup returns CDR1 PRHDT and CDR2 FYEKMQ (reference sequence). V was trimmed by 2 bases and J by 5 bases, leaving 6 bases between them.

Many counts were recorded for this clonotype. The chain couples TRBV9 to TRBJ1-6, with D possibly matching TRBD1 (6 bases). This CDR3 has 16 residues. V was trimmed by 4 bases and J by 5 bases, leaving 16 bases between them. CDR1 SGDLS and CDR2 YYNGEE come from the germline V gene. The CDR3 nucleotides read TGTGCCAGCAGCCCATCACAGGGTTCCCATAATTCACCCCTCCACTTT. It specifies CASSPSQGSHNSPLHF. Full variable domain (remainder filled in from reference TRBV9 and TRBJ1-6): DSGVTQTPKHLITATGQRVTLRCSPRSGDLSVYWYQQSLDQGLQFLIQYYNGEERAKGNILERFSAQQFPDLHSELNLSSLELGDSALYFCASSPSQGSHNSPLHFGNGTRLTVT.

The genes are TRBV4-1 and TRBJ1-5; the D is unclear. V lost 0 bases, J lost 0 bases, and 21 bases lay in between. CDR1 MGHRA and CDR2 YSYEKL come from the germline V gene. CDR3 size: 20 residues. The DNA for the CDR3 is TGCGCCAGCAGCCAAGATTTTGGCAGATATACCGTGTATAGCAATCAGCCCCAGCATTTT. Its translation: CASSQDFGRYTVYSNQPQHF.

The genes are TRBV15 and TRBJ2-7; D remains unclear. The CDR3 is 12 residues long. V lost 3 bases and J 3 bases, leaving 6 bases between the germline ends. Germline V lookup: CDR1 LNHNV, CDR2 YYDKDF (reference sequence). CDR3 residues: CATSSLGYEQYF. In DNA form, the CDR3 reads TGTGCCACCAGCAGCTTGGGCTACGAGCAGTACTTC.

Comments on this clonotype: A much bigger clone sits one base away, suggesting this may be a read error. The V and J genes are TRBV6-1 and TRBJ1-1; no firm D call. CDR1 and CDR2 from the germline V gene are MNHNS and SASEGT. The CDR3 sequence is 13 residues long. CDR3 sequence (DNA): TGTGCCAGCAGCGCCGGGCGGACGTCTGAAGCTCTCTTT. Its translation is CASSAGRTSEALF.

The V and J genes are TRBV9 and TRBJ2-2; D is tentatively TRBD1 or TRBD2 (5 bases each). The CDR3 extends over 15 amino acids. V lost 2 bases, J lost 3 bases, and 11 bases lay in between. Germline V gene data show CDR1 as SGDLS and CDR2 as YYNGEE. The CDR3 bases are TGTGCCAGCAGCGTGGGGGTAGGGGACACCGGGGAGCTGTTTTTT. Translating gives CASSVGVGDTGELFF. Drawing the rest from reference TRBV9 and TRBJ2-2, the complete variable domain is DSGVTQTPKHLITATGQRVTLRCSPRSGDLSVYWYQQSLDQGLQFLIQYYNGEERAKGNILERFSAQQFPDLHSELNLSSLELGDSALYFCASSVGVGDTGELFFGEGSRLTVL.

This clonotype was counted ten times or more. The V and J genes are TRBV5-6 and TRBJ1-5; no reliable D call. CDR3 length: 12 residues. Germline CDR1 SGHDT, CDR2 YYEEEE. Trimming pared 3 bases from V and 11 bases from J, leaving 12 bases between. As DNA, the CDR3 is TGTGCCAGCAGCTCGCCCGGTGGGGCCCAGCATTTT. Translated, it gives CASSSPGGAQHF.

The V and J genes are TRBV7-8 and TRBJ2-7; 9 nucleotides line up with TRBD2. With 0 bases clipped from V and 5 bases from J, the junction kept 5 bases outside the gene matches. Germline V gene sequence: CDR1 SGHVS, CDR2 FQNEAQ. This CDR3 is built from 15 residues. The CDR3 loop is CASSLASGRIHEQYF. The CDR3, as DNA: TGTGCCAGCAGCTTAGCAAGCGGGAGGATACACGAGCAGTACTTC. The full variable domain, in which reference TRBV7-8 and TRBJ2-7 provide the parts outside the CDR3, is GAGVSQSPRYKVAKRGQDVALRCDPISGHVSLFWYQQALGQGPEFLTYFQNEAQLDKSGLPSDRFFAERPEGSVSTLKIQRTQQEDSAVYLCASSLASGRIHEQYFGPGTRLTVT.

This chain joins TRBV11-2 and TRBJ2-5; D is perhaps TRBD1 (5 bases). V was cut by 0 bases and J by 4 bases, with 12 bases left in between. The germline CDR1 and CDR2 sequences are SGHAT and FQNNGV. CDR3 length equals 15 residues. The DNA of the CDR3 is TGTGCCAGCAGCTTAGAATTGGGGCCCCTAGAGACCCAGTACTTC. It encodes CASSLELGPLETQYF.

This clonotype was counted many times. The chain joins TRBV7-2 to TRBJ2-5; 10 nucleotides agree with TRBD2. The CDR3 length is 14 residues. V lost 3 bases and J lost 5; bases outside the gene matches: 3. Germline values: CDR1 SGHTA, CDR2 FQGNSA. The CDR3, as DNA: TGTGCCAGCAGCTTCAGCGGGGGGGTGGAGACCCAGTACTTC. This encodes CASSFSGGVETQYF.